This T cell receptor (beta chain) derives from a study of naive CD8 T cells in extremely preterm neonates. Deliveries were elective term cesareans at roughly 35-41 weeks, with no labor or membrane rupture. V was cut by 0 bases and J by 2 bases, with 12 bases left in between. Germline CDR1 and CDR2: LNHNV and YYDKDF (reference sequence). This CDR3 is 16 amino acids long. Sequencing was performed with immunoSEQ multiplex PCR; in TCRdb, only in-frame clones are kept and a portion is missing. Of about 4,800 clones detected, 97% appear once; the ten largest clones hold 0.45% to 0.55%. The rearrangement links TRBV15 to TRBJ2-3, with no clear D. Sequencing was carried out using naive CD8+ T cells from cord blood. This receptor was identified in a newborn in good health. CDR3 region: CATSRDVFLPTDTQYF. DNA of the CDR3: TGTGCCACCAGCAGAGACGTTTTCCTACCCACAGATACGCAGTATTTT.